This TCR beta chain was obtained from a study of shared T cell receptors in the human thymus. The CDR3 covers 15 residues. Per the germline V gene, CDR1 is MRHNA and CDR2 is SNTAGT. The germline V and J ends were trimmed by 2 bases and 4 bases, with 14 bases remaining between them. TCRdb keeps only in-frame clones here, not all; method: immunoSEQ multiplex PCR. The data show 630,000 or so clones, 87% seen once. This sample was shared with a second study, whose subject was human thymus T cells. From that report: Resections from corrective heart surgery provided thymus tissue.

This chain links TRBV6-4 with TRBJ1-1; D perhaps matches TRBD1 (5 bases). The clonotype was recovered from a boy less than two years old with a congenital heart defect. The specimen sequenced was thymocytes. CDR3 protein: CASSDMRGGCTEAFF. The DNA of the CDR3 is TGTGCCAGCAGTGACATGCGGGGGGGGTGCACTGAAGCTTTCTTT.